Below, 13 T cell receptor beta chains from the same sample are listed, as sequenced in a study of blood T cell repertoires in COVID-19 (dated by TCRdb to 2019 to 2021). Library construction relied on the immunoSEQ multiplex PCR assay. TCRdb retrieved this table from immuneACCESS and kept in-frame rearrangements only. Not all clones are present; in checked studies, unresolved V genes account for under half, and no reason is known for the remainder. This sample has about 100,000 clones in its table, and 92% of those were observed once. The ten largest clones add up to approximately 5.7% of the sample. The sample taken for sequencing was peripheral blood. All receptors come from a middle-aged man with active COVID-19.

The CDR3 loop reads CASKMGQGGNTIYF. The CDR3 DNA follows: TGTGCCAGCAAGATGGGACAGGGAGGAAACACCATATATTTT. The chain recombines TRBV2 with TRBJ1-3, with 9 bases fitting TRBD1. The CDR3 is made up of 14 amino acids. Germline trimming cut 7 bases from V and 4 bases from J; bases unmatched to any gene: 5. Germline V gene sequence: CDR1 SNHLY, CDR2 FYNNEI.

The gene calls are TRBV7-9 and TRBJ1-3, with D perhaps matching TRBD1 (6 bases). This CDR3 comprises 14 residues. Germline lookup yields CDR1 SEHNR and CDR2 FQNEAQ (reference sequence). The V and J ends lost 4 bases and 2 bases respectively, with 9 bases between them. The CDR3 coding sequence is TGTGCCAGCAGCTCAGGGGAAACTGGAAACACCATATATTTT. Amino acid sequence: CASSSGETGNTIYF.

V gene TRBV10-1 combines with J gene TRBJ2-7; 8 positions match TRBD2. The J segment lost 7 bases and the V segment lost 2 bases, leaving 4 bases of the junction unmatched. Germline CDR1 reads WNHNN; CDR2 reads SYGVQD (reference sequence). The CDR3 sequence is 13 residues long. CDR3 in DNA: TGCGCCAGCAGTGAGAGCGGGAGAGGGGAGCAGTACTTC. This gives the protein CASSESGRGEQYF.

The rearrangement joins TRBV6-2 or TRBV6-3 to TRBJ1-6, with 11 bases identical to TRBD1. The length of the CDR3 is 16 residues. Germline V lookup: CDR1 MNHEY, CDR2 SVGEGT. V dropped 6 bases and J dropped 6; count of bases not matched to a gene: 7. CDR3: CASSPRTGGSNSPLHF. The CDR3 bases are TGTGCCAGCAGCCCTCGGACAGGGGGCTCTAATTCACCCCTCCACTTT.

V usage is TRBV7-8 and J usage is TRBJ1-4; TRBD1 might be the D (5 bases). The germline V and J ends were trimmed by 2 bases and 4 bases, with 8 bases remaining between them. The CDR3 has 14 residues. From germline, CDR1 is SGHVS and CDR2 FQNEAQ. CDR3 coding DNA: TGTGCCAGCAGCTTAAGCAGGGTTAATGAAAAACTGTTTTTT. Protein product: CASSLSRVNEKLFF.

The genes are TRBV25-1 and TRBJ1-1, with D perhaps matching TRBD1 (5 bases). The CDR3 totals 13 residues. V gave up 3 bases and J gave up 6 bases, with 11 bases separating them. The germline V gene has CDR1 MGHDK and CDR2 SYGVNS. The CDR3 coding sequence is TGTGCCAGCAGTGACCGGGGGGTCCCTGAAGCTTTCTTT. Translated: CASSDRGVPEAFF.

The gene calls are TRBV7-2 and TRBJ2-1; TRBD2 aligns across 10 bases. Trimming removed 0 bases from V and 8 bases from J; junction bases left unmatched: 4. CDR1 SGHTA and CDR2 FQGNSA come from the germline V gene. The length of the CDR3 is 15 residues. The CDR3 spells CASSLAASGSYEQFF. Here the CDR3 DNA reads TGTGCCAGCAGCTTAGCGGCTAGCGGGAGTTATGAGCAGTTCTTC.

The chain couples TRBV4-1 to TRBJ2-1, with D maybe TRBD2 (5 bases). This CDR3 has 15 residues. Germline values: CDR1 MGHRA, CDR2 YSYEKL. The V end lost 1 base, the J end lost 5 bases, and 12 bases lay between the germline ends. CDR3 in amino acids: CASSQGVAPNNEQFF. The DNA for the CDR3 is TGCGCCAGCAGCCAAGGGGTAGCGCCTAACAATGAGCAGTTCTTC.

The chain joins TRBV2 to TRBJ2-3, with 9 nucleotides matching TRBD1. The trim removed 6 bases at V and 8 bases at J, leaving 9 bases unmatched. CDR1 and CDR2 from the germline V gene are SNHLY and FYNNEI. The CDR3 is 14 residues long. The CDR3 sequence is CASRGTGQTITQYF. DNA of the CDR3: TGTGCCAGCAGGGGGACAGGGCAAACAATTACGCAGTATTTT.

The chain couples TRBV24-1 to TRBJ2-2; 7 nucleotides agree with TRBD2. There are 16 residues in the CDR3. The trim removed 5 bases at V and 5 bases at J, leaving 10 bases unmatched. From germline, CDR1 is KGHDR and CDR2 SFDVKD. The CDR3 sequence is CATSGGEGSRTGELFF. DNA of the CDR3: TGTGCCACCAGTGGAGGGGAGGGGTCGAGAACCGGGGAGCTGTTTTTT.

The chain couples TRBV27 to TRBJ2-3; TRBD2 aligns across 7 bases. Trimming removed 5 bases from V and 0 bases from J; junction bases left unmatched: 2. CDR3 length equals 14 residues. Germline values: CDR1 MNHEY, CDR2 SMNVEV (reference sequence). The CDR3 DNA reads as TGTGCCAGCAGTGGGAGGGTGAGCACAGATACGCAGTATTTT. Residues: CASSGRVSTDTQYF.

CDR3 amino acids: CASSQDNTGPYEQYF. The CDR3 DNA sequence: TGTGCCAGCAGCCAAGATAACACAGGACCCTACGAGCAGTACTTC. The chain joins TRBV3-1 (or the pseudogene TRBV3-2) to TRBJ2-7; a weak D match, TRBD1 (5 bases). Germline values: CDR1 LGHDT, CDR2 YNNKEL (reference sequence). The CDR3 is made up of 15 amino acids. V was trimmed by 0 bases and J by 2 bases, leaving 11 bases between them.

The rearrangement joins TRBV5-1 to TRBJ2-7, with 9 bases that match TRBD2. CDR3 length: 14 amino acids. Trimming took 4 bases from V and 2 from J; bases not matched to a gene: 4. The germline CDR1 and CDR2 sequences are SGHRS and YFSETQ. For the CDR3, the DNA is TGCGCCAGCAGCCCGACTAGCGGAACCTACGAGCAGTACTTC. Translation: CASSPTSGTYEQYF.